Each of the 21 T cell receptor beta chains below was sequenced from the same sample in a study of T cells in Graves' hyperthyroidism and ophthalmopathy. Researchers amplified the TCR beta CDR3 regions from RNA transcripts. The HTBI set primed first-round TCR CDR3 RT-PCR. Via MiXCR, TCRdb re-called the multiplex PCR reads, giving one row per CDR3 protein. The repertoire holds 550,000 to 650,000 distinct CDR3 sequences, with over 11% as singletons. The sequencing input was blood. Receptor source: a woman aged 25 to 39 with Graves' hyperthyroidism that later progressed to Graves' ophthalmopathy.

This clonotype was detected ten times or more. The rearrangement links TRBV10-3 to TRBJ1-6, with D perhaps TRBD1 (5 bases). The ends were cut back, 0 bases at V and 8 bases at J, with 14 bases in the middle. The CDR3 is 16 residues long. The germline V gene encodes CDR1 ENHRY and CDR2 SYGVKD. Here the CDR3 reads CAISESRQGGDSPLHF. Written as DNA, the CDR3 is TGTGCCATCAGTGAGTCACGTCAGGGAGGTGATTCACCCCTCCACTTT.

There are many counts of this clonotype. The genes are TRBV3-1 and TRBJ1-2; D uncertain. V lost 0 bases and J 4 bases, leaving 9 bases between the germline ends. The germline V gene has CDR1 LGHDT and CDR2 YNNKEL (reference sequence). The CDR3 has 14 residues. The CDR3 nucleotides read TGTGCCAGCAGCCAAGAGGCCGCCACCTATGGCTACACCTTC. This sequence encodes CASSQEAATYGYTF.

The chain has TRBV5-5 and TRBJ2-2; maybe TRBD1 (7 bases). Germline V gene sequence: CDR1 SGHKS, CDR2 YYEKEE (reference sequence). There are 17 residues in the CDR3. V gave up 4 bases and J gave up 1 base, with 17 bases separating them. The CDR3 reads CASSARGPGGNTGELFF. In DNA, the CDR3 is TGTGCCAGCAGCGCTAGGGGGCCCGGGGGGAACACCGGGGAGCTGTTTTTT.

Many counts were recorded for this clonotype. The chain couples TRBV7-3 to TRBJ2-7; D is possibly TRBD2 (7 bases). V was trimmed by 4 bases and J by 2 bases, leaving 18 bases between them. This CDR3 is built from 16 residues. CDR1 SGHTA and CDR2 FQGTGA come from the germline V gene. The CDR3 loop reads CASSSQGGRSPYEQYF. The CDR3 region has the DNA TGTGCCAGCAGCTCACAGGGAGGGCGTTCTCCCTACGAGCAGTACTTC.

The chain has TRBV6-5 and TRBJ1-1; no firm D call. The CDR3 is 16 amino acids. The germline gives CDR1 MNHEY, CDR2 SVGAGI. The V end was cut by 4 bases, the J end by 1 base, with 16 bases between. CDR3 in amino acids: CASSSAGWYSNTEAFF. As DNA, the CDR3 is TGTGCCAGCAGTTCGGCGGGCTGGTATTCGAACACTGAAGCTTTCTTT.

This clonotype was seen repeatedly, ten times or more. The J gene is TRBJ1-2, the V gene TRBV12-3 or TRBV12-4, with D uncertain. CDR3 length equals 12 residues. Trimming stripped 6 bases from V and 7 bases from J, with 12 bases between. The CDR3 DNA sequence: TGTGCCAGCAGCCAAGGGTCGTTTGGCTACACCTTC. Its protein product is CASSQGSFGYTF.

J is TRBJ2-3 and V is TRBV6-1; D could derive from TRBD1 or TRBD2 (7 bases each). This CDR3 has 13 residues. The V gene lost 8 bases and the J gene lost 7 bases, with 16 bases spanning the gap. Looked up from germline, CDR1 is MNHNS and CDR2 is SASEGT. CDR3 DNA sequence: TGTGCCAGCCAGGGGGGGGCCTTTTATACGCAGTATTTT. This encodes CASQGGAFYTQYF.

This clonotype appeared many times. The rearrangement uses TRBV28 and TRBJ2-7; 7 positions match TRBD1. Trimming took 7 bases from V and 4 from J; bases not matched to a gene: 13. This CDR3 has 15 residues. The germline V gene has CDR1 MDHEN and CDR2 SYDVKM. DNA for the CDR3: TGTGCCAGCACTACTTCCGGGACAGAAACTTACGAGCAGTACTTC. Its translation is CASTTSGTETYEQYF. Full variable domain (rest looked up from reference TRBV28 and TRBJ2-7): DVKVTQSSRYLVKRTGEKVFLECVQDMDHENMFWYRQDPGLGLRLIYFSYDVKMKEKGDIPEGYSVSREKKERFSLILESASTNQTSMYLCASTTSGTETYEQYFGPGTRLTVT.

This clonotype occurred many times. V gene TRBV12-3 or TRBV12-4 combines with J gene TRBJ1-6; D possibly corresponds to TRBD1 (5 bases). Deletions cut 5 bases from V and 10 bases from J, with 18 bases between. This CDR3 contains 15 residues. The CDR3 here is CASSPLRAGKSPLHF. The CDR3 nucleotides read TGTGCCAGCAGTCCGCTTCGGGCAGGGAAATCACCCCTCCACTTT.

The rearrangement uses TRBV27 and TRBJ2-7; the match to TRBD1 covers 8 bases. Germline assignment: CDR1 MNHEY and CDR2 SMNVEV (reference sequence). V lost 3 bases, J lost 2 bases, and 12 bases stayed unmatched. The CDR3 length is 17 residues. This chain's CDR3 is CASSFGQGFSPPYEQYF. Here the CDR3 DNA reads TGTGCCAGCAGTTTCGGACAGGGTTTTAGCCCTCCCTACGAGCAGTACTTC.

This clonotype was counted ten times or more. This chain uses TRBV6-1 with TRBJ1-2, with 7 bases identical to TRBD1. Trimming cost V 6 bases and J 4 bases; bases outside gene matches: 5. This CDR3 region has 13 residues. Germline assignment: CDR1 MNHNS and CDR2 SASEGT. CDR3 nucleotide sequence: TGTGCCAGCAGGCCCGGGACAGTCTATGGCTACACCTTC. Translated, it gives CASRPGTVYGYTF.

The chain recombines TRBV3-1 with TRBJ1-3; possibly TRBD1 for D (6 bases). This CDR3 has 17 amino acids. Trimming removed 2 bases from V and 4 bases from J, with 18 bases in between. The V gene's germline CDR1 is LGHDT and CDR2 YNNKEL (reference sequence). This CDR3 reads CASSQWGLQGRGNTIYF. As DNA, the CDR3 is TGTGCCAGCAGCCAATGGGGACTACAGGGAAGGGGAAACACCATATATTTT.

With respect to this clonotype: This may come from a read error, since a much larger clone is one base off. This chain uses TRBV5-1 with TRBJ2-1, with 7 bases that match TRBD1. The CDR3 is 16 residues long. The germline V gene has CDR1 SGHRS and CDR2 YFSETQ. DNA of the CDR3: TGCGCCAGCAGCTTGGGGCCTAATACAGGGGTAAATGGGCAGTTCTTC. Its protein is CASSLGPNTGVNGQFF.

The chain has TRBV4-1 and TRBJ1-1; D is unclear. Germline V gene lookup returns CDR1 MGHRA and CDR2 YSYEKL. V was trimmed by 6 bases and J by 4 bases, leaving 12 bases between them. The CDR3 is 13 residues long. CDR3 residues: CASRMASGTEAFF. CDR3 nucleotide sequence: TGCGCCAGCAGGATGGCATCGGGCACTGAAGCTTTCTTT.

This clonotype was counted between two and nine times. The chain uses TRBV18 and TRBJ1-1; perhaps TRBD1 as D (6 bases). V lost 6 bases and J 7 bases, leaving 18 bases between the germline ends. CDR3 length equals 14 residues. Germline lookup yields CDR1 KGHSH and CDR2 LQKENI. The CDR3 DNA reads TGTGCCAGCTCTCAGCGAGCAGGGGCGGGTGAAGCTTTCTTT. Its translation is CASSQRAGAGEAFF.

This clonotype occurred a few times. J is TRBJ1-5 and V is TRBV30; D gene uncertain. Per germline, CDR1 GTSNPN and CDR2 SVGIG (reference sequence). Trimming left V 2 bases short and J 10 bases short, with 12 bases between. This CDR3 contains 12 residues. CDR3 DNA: TGTGCCTGGAGTCCAGACCAGTTTCCCCAGCATTTT. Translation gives CAWSPDQFPQHF.

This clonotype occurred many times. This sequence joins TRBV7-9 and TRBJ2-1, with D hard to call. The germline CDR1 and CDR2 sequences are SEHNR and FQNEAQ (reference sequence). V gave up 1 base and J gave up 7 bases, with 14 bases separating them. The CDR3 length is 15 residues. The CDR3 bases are TGTGCCAGCAGCTTAGATAGGGTGGATGGGAATGAGCAGTTCTTC. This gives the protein CASSLDRVDGNEQFF. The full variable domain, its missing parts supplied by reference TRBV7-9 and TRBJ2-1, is DTGVSQNPRHKITKRGQNVTFRCDPISEHNRLYWYRQTLGQGPEFLTYFQNEAQLEKSRLLSDRFSAERPKGSFSTLEIQRTEQGDSAMYLCASSLDRVDGNEQFFGPGTRLTVL.

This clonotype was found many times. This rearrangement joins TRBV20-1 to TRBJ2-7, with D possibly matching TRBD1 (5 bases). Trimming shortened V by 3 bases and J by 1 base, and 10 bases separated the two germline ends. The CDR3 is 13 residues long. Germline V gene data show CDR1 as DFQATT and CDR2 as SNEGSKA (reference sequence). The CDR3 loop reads CSARVTGSYEQYF. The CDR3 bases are TGCAGTGCTAGGGTAACAGGATCCTACGAGCAGTACTTC.

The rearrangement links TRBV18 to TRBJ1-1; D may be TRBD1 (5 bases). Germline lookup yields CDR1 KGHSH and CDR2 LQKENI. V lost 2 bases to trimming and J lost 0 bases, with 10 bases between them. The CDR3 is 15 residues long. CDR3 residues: CASSPNRTLNTEAFF. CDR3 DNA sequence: TGTGCCAGCTCACCAAACAGGACTTTGAACACTGAAGCTTTCTTT.

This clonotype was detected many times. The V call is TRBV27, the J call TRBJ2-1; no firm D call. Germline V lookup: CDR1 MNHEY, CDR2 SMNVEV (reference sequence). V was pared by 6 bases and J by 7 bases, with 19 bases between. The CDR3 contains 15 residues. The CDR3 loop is CASRGDISGPNEQFF. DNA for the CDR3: TGTGCCAGCAGGGGCGACATATCGGGTCCAAATGAGCAGTTCTTC.

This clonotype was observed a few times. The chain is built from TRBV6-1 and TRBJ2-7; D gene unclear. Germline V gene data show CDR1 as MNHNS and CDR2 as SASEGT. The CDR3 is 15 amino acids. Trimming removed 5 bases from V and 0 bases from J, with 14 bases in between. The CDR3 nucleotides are TGTGCCAGCAGTCCAAGCGCCGTAAGCTCCTACGAGCAGTACTTC. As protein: CASSPSAVSSYEQYF.